The clone carrying this TCR beta chain has only a few counts. The target antigen is unknown. Per the germline V gene, CDR1 is SGHRS and CDR2 is YFSETQ. This CDR3 has 18 amino acids. V lost 0 bases and J 0 bases, leaving 18 bases between the germline ends. The entry originates in a study of T-cell memory formation after mild COVID-19. The study, taken as a whole, reports: There was a balanced CD4/CD8 profile in clones contracting day 15 to 85, and later expanders leaned CD4+. Clones which contracted sat mainly in CM and EM if CD4+, and in EMRA if CD8+.

From the 5' RACE reads, TCRdb called clonotypes with MiXCR, one entry per CDR3 protein. The data show some 69,000 distinct CDR3 sequences, over 15% seen once. This clonotype originated in an adult woman who had mild COVID-19 (a few samples of this study predate the infection). Cell type and time point are not known. Sequences were obtained from PBMCs or a T cell subset sorted from them (not recorded which). The gene calls are TRBV5-1 and TRBJ1-1, with D maybe TRBD1 (5 bases). The CDR3 loop reads CASSLAPGGAYMNTEAFF. The CDR3 region has the DNA TGCGCCAGCAGCTTGGCCCCTGGGGGAGCTTACATGAACACTGAAGCTTTCTTT.